Following are 22 T cell receptor beta chains from one sample sequenced in a study of cytomegalovirus exposure and HLA in healthy donors. The PCR contained 60 Vbeta and 13 Jbeta primers. Only in-frame clones appear in the TCRdb table, and some are missing; sequencing was by immunoSEQ multiplex PCR. The sample gives 150,000 to 200,000 clones, roughly 73% of which show up once; about 2% is in the top ten. Sequencing used PBMCs. These receptor sequences come from a woman in her twenties or thirties in good health and CMV-seronegative.

Concerning this clone: The junction shows a germline mismatch at one end, possibly a read error. The V gene is TRBV5-1, the J gene TRBJ1-1; 7 bases fit TRBD1. The CDR3 spans 16 residues. Germline assignment: CDR1 SGHRS and CDR2 YFSETQ. In nucleotides, the CDR3 is TGCGCCAGCAGCTTGCCTTTACAGGGGATGAACATTGAAGCTTTCTTT. Protein product: CASSLPLQGMNIEAFF.

This clone was counted between two and nine times. The rearrangement uses TRBV29-1 and TRBJ2-7, with 7 bases aligning to TRBD1. The J segment lost 0 bases and the V segment lost 4 bases, leaving 0 bases of the junction unmatched. The length of the CDR3 is 12 residues. Germline V gene sequence: CDR1 SQVTM, CDR2 ANQGSEA. The CDR3 DNA reads TGCAGCGTTGGGGACAGCTCCTACGAGCAGTACTTC. Translating gives CSVGDSSYEQYF.

The V call is TRBV30, the J call TRBJ2-7; unclear D gene. CDR1 and CDR2 (germline): GTSNPN, SVGIG (reference sequence). Trimming pared 1 base from V and 1 base from J, leaving 8 bases between. The CDR3 is 13 residues long. CDR3 nucleotide sequence: TGTGCCTGGAGTGAAGCACCTTCCTACGAGCAGTACTTC. It translates to CAWSEAPSYEQYF.

This clone turned up a few times. The chain is built from TRBV4-3 and TRBJ2-1; 12 bases agree with TRBD2. The trim removed 4 bases at V and 4 bases at J, leaving 8 bases unmatched. The germline V gene has CDR1 LGHNA and CDR2 YSLEER. This CDR3 is built from 17 residues. The CDR3 DNA reads as TGCGCCAGCAGCCCACGGACTAGCGGGATTGCTTACAATGAGCAGTTCTTC. This encodes CASSPRTSGIAYNEQFF.

The V call is TRBV25-1, the J call TRBJ2-2; no clear D gene. Germline lookup yields CDR1 MGHDK and CDR2 SYGVNS. V was clipped by 1 base and J by 0 bases, with 12 bases between them. The CDR3 runs 17 residues. The CDR3 DNA reads TGTGCCAGCAGTGAATTTGGCGGAGTGCCGAACACCGGGGAGCTGTTTTTT. Its translation: CASSEFGGVPNTGELFF. Filled out from reference TRBV25-1 and TRBJ2-2, the complete variable domain reads EADIYQTPRYLVIGTGKKITLECSQTMGHDKMYWYQQDPGMELHLIHYSYGVNSTEKGDLSSESTVSRIRTEHFPLTLESARPSHTSQYLCASSEFGGVPNTGELFFGEGSRLTVL.

The chain joins TRBV5-5 to TRBJ1-2; 10 positions match TRBD1. In germline, CDR1 is SGHKS, CDR2 YYEKEE (reference sequence). The CDR3 contains 16 residues. V shed 3 bases and J 3 bases; nucleotides not matched to a gene: 8. Here the CDR3 reads CASSSLTGGKDYGYTF. CDR3 DNA sequence: TGTGCCAGCAGCTCCCTGACAGGGGGCAAGGACTATGGCTACACCTTC.

The chain has TRBV4-1 and TRBJ2-3; no reliable D call. The germline CDR1 and CDR2 sequences are MGHRA and YSYEKL. The CDR3 extends over 15 amino acids. V was cut by 4 bases and J by 6 bases, with 17 bases left in between. The CDR3 DNA reads as TGCGCCAGCAGCCGCCTGGGCCTTTCGGTGGATACGCAGTATTTT. Translating gives CASSRLGLSVDTQYF.

The chain joins TRBV5-1 to TRBJ2-5; a weak D match, TRBD1 (5 bases). This CDR3 is 16 amino acids long. V lost 2 bases and J lost 5, with 19 bases in between. Germline-derived CDR1 and CDR2 are SGHRS and YFSETQ. CDR3 in DNA: TGCGCCAGCAGCTTTTTTCCAGATGGGGCCGGGGAGACCCAGTACTTC. Its translation is CASSFFPDGAGETQYF.

The J gene is TRBJ2-4, the V gene TRBV5-1; TRBD2 matches 9 bases. From germline, CDR1 is SGHRS and CDR2 YFSETQ. This CDR3 contains 16 residues. The V gene end was trimmed by 3 bases and the J gene end by 1 base; junction bases not matched to a gene: 5. The CDR3 loop reads CASSSSGNGAKNIQYF. The CDR3 DNA follows: TGCGCCAGCAGCTCTAGCGGGAATGGGGCCAAAAACATTCAGTACTTC.

The chain employs TRBV30 and TRBJ2-7, with D perhaps matching TRBD1 (6 bases). Between the trimmed V and J ends, which lost 4 bases and 5 bases, there was a span of 12 bases. Per the germline V gene, CDR1 is GTSNPN and CDR2 is SVGIG (reference sequence). The CDR3 has 12 amino acids. The CDR3, as DNA: TGTGCCTGGACAGGGGACGGCAACGAGCAGTACTTC. Its translation is CAWTGDGNEQYF.

This clone was recorded a few times. The rearrangement links TRBV27 to TRBJ1-1; the match to TRBD1 covers 8 bases. There are 13 residues in the CDR3. CDR1 and CDR2 from the germline V gene are MNHEY and SMNVEV (reference sequence). Trimming took 4 bases from V and 4 from J; bases not matched to a gene: 2. This CDR3 is CASSWTGSTEAFF. CDR3 DNA sequence: TGTGCCAGCAGTTGGACAGGGTCCACTGAAGCTTTCTTT.

The chain recombines TRBV5-4 with TRBJ1-2; 7 bases are shared with TRBD1. The CDR3 spans 15 residues. The V gene's germline CDR1 is SGHNT and CDR2 YYREEE (reference sequence). V trimming: 2 bases; J trimming: 5 bases; junction bases outside the gene matches: 9. CDR3 in DNA: TGTGCCAGCAGCTTCTCACAGGGGATTATGTATGGCTACACCTTC. Translation gives CASSFSQGIMYGYTF.

The chain uses TRBV7-9 and TRBJ1-4, with TRBD1 matching over 9 bases. J gave up 7 bases and V 0 bases, and 6 bases lay outside the gene matches. The CDR3 runs to 16 residues. The germline gives CDR1 SEHNR, CDR2 FQNEAQ (reference sequence). The DNA for the CDR3 is TGTGCCAGCAGCTTAGCGTCGAGGGGACAGGGTGAAAAACTGTTTTTT. It codes for CASSLASRGQGEKLFF.

This chain links TRBV9 with TRBJ2-3; 15 bases are shared with TRBD2. Germline V gene data show CDR1 as SGDLS and CDR2 as YYNGEE. The CDR3 contains 19 residues. The junction had 7 bases not matched to a gene; V was cut back by 0 bases and J by 2 bases. The CDR3 is CASSVDGLAGGRFTDTQYF. The CDR3 nucleotides are TGTGCCAGCAGCGTAGACGGACTAGCGGGAGGGCGGTTCACAGATACGCAGTATTTT.

This clone came up a few times. The gene calls are TRBV10-2 and TRBJ1-5; no clear D gene. In germline, CDR1 is WSHSY, CDR2 SAAADI. Deletions cut 7 bases from V and 0 bases from J, with 22 bases between. The CDR3 length is 18 residues. The CDR3 reads CASKRYRPGSYSNQPQHF. CDR3 sequence (DNA): TGCGCCAGCAAGAGGTATCGACCGGGGTCCTATAGCAATCAGCCCCAGCATTTT.

The J gene is TRBJ1-1, the V gene TRBV7-3, with a weak D call TRBD1 (6 bases). Germline CDR1 and CDR2: SGHTA and FQGTGA. The CDR3 is made up of 14 amino acids. The germline V and J ends were trimmed by 2 bases and 4 bases, with 11 bases remaining between them. The CDR3 sequence is CASSLSMGATEAFF. In DNA, the CDR3 is TGTGCCAGCAGCTTATCGATGGGGGCCACTGAAGCTTTCTTT.

This clone was seen only once. The chain has TRBV11-3 and TRBJ2-1; D is unresolved. The CDR3 spans 12 residues. The germline V gene has CDR1 SGHNT and CDR2 YENEEA. With 3 bases removed from V and 8 bases from J, the gap between germline ends came to 8 bases. As DNA, the CDR3 is TGTGCCAGCAGCTTCTGGTCGGATGAGCAGTTCTTC. Protein: CASSFWSDEQFF.

The rearrangement joins TRBV7-3 to TRBJ2-3, with 8 positions matching TRBD2. The J segment lost 0 bases and the V segment lost 0 bases, leaving 5 bases of the junction unmatched. The CDR3 is 17 amino acids. Germline CDR1 SGHTA, CDR2 FQGTGA. CDR3 in amino acids: CASSLTRLAGSTDTQYF. In nucleotides, the CDR3 is TGTGCCAGCAGCTTAACTAGGCTAGCGGGTAGCACAGATACGCAGTATTTT. Using reference TRBV7-3 and TRBJ2-3 for the parts outside the CDR3, the full variable domain is GAGVSQTPSNKVTEKGKYVELRCDPISGHTALYWYRQSLGQGPEFLIYFQGTGAADDSGLPNDRFFAVRPEGSVSTLKIQRTERGDSAVYLCASSLTRLAGSTDTQYFGPGTRLTVL.

The V and J genes are TRBV5-1 and TRBJ1-1; D is perhaps TRBD1 (6 bases). CDR1 and CDR2 from the germline V gene are SGHRS and YFSETQ. This CDR3 comprises 14 residues. V was trimmed by 6 bases and J by 5 bases, leaving 17 bases between them. The CDR3 is CASNNDRIGTEAFF. In DNA form, the CDR3 reads TGCGCCAGCAACAACGACAGGATCGGGACTGAAGCTTTCTTT.

This clone has a handful of counts. The rearrangement joins TRBV19 to TRBJ1-2; TRBD1 agrees at 9 bases. This CDR3 is 15 amino acids long. Germline V gives CDR1 LNHDA, CDR2 SQIVND (reference sequence). V was pared by 3 bases and J by 2 bases, with 4 bases of the junction left unmatched. This chain's CDR3 is CASSIPGTGNYGYTF. CDR3 nucleotides: TGTGCCAGTAGTATCCCCGGGACAGGGAACTATGGCTACACCTTC.

The chain links TRBV9 to TRBJ2-3; 11 bases match TRBD2. The germline V gene has CDR1 SGDLS and CDR2 YYNGEE. Trimming took 3 bases from V and 5 from J; bases not matched to a gene: 11. The CDR3 contains 17 residues. CDR3 DNA sequence: TGTGCCAGCAGCGGCAACCTACTAGCGGGAGTGGAAGATACGCAGTATTTT. Its protein is CASSGNLLAGVEDTQYF.

This clone is a singleton in its sample. The genes are TRBV10-2 and TRBJ1-1, with unresolved D. V was clipped by 8 bases and J by 2 bases, with 12 bases between them. The germline V gene has CDR1 WSHSY and CDR2 SAAADI. The length of the CDR3 is 13 residues. The CDR3 sequence: CASGGWGNTEAFF. CDR3 nucleotides: TGCGCCAGCGGAGGGTGGGGAAACACTGAAGCTTTCTTT.